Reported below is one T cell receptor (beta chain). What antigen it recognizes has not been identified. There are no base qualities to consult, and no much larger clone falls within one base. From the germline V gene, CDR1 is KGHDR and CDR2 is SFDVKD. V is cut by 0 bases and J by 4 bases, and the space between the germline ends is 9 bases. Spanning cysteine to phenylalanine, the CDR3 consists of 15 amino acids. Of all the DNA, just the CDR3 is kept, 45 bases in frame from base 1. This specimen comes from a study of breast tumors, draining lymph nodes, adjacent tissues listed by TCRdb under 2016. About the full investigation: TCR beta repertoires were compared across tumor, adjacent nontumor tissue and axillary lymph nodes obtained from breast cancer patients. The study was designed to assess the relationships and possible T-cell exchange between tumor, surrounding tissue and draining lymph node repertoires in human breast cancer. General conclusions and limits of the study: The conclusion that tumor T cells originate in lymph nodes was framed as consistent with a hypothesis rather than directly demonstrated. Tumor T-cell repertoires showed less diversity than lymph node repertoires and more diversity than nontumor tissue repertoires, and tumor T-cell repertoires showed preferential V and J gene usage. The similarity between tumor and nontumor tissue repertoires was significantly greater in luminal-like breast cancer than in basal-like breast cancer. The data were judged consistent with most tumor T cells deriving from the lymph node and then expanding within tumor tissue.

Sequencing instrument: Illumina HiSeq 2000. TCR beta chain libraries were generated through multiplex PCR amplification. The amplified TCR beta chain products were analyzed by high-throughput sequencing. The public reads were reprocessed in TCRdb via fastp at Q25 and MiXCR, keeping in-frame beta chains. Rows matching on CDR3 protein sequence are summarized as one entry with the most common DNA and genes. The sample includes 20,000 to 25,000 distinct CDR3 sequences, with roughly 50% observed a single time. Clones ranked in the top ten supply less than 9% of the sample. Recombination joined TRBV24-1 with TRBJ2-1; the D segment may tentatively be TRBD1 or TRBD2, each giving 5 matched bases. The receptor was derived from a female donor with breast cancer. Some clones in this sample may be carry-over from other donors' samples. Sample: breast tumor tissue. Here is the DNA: TGTGCCACCAGTGATTTGGGGACCTATTACAATGAGCAGTTCTTC. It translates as CATSDLGTYYNEQFF.